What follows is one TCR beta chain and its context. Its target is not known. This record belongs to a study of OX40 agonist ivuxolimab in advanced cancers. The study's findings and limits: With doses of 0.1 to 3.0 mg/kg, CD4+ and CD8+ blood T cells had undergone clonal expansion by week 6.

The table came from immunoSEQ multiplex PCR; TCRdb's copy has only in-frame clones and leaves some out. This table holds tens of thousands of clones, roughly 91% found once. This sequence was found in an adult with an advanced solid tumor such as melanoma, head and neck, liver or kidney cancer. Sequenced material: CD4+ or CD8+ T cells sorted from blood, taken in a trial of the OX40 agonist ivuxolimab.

CDR3 amino acids: CASSEDVEHGRVGNQPQHF. In DNA form, the CDR3 reads TGCGCCAGCAGCGAAGACGTTGAACATGGGCGAGTAGGCAATCAGCCCCAGCATTTT. J is TRBJ1-5 and V is TRBV5-1; D is unresolved. The germline V and J ends were trimmed by 4 bases and 2 bases, with 25 bases remaining between them. Germline-derived CDR1 and CDR2 are SGHRS and YFSETQ. The CDR3 contains 19 residues.